The T cell receptor (beta chain) described here comes from a study of cytomegalovirus exposure and HLA in healthy donors. Study conclusions and caveats: TCR clusters originating in the first cohort tended to co-occur in the 120 validation repertoires, according to a later analysis. TCR beta chains numbering some 160 were designated cytomegalovirus-associated. High specificity and sensitivity for cytomegalovirus status were reported for the classifier.

This clone was counted once. Its antigen is as yet unknown. Donors came from a validation cohort of approximately 110 subjects, distinct from the first 666-subject cohort. Measured with immunoSEQ multiplex PCR; TCRdb has only the in-frame clones, and not every one. The repertoire holds about 170,000 clones, 85% to 90% seen once, with over 9% in the top ten. Germline V gene data show CDR1 as LNHDA and CDR2 as SQIVND (reference sequence). The CDR3 extends over 13 amino acids. V dropped 6 bases and J dropped 4 bases, with 12 bases sitting between them. Sequenced: PBMCs. The clonotype was recovered from a woman aged 18-29 years in good health and CMV-seropositive. This rearrangement joins TRBV19 to TRBJ1-1, with D unclear. CDR3 amino acids: CASSTASSTEAFF. The CDR3 DNA reads TGTGCCAGTAGCACCGCCTCTAGCACTGAAGCTTTCTTT.